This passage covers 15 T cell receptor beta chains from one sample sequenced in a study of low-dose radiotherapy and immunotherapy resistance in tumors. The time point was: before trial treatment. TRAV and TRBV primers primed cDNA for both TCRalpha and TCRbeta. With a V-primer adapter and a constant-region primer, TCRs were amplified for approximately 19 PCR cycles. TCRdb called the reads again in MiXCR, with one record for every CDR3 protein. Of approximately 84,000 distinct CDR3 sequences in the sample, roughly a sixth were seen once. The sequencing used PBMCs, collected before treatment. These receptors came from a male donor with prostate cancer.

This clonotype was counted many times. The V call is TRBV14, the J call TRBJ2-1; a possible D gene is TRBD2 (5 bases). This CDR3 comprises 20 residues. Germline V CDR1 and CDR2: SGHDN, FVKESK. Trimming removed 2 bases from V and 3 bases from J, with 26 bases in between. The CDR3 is CASSQRIGLAPLLNYNEQFF. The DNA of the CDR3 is TGTGCCAGCAGCCAACGAATCGGGCTAGCACCCCTCTTGAACTACAATGAGCAGTTCTTC.

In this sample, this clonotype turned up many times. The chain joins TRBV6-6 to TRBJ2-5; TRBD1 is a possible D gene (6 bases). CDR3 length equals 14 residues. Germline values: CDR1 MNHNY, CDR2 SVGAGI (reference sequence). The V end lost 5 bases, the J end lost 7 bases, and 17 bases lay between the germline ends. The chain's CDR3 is CASSPTSQGPTQYF. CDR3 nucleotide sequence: TGTGCCAGCAGTCCGACCTCCCAGGGGCCGACCCAGTACTTC.

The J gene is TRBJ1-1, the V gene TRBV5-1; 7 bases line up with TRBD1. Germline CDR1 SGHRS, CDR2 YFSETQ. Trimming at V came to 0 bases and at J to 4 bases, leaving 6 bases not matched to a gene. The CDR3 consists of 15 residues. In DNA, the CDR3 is TGCGCCAGCAGCTTGGAACAGGGGTTTGGCACTGAAGCTTTCTTT. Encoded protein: CASSLEQGFGTEAFF.

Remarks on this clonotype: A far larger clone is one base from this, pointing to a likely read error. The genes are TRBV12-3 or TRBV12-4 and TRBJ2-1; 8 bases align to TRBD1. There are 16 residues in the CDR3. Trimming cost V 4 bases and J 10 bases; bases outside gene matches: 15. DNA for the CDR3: TGTGCCAGCAGTTACAGGACAGGGCCAAGCTCCTACGAGCAGTTCTTC. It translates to CASSYRTGPSSYEQFF.

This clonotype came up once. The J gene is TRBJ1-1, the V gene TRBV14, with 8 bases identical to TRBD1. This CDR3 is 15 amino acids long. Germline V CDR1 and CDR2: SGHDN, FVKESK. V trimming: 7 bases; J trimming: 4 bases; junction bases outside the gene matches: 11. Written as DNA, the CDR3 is TGTGCCAGCATCCCCACCCAGGGGGCGACCACTGAAGCTTTCTTT. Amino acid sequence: CASIPTQGATTEAFF.

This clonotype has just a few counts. The CDR3 sequence: CASSGSVRGGETQYF. CDR3 DNA: TGTGCCAGCAGTGGGTCCGTACGGGGGGGAGAGACCCAGTACTTC. This chain joins TRBV25-1 and TRBJ2-5, with 8 bases fitting TRBD2. After removal of 4 bases from V and 4 bases from J, the junction contained 8 bases not matched to a gene. The CDR3 extends over 15 amino acids. Germline CDR1 MGHDK, CDR2 SYGVNS. Full variable domain (missing parts from reference TRBV25-1 and TRBJ2-5): EADIYQTPRYLVIGTGKKITLECSQTMGHDKMYWYQQDPGMELHLIHYSYGVNSTEKGDLSSESTVSRIRTEHFPLTLESARPSHTSQYLCASSGSVRGGETQYFGPGTRLLVL.

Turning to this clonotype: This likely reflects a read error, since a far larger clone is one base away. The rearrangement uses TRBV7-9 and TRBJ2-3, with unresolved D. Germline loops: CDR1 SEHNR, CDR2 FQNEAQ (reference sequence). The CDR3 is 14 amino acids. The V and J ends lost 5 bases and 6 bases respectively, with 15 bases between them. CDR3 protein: CASSQVARRDTQYF. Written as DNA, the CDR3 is TGTGCCAGCAGCCAGGTGGCCCGAAGGGATACGCAGTATTTT.

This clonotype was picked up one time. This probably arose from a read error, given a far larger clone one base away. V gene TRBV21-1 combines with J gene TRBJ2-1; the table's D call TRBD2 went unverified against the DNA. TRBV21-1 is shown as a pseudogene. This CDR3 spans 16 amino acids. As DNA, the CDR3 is TGTGCCAGCAGCAATCTAACTAGCGGGGGTAGGGAGACCCAGTTCTTC. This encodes CASSNLTSGGRETQFF.

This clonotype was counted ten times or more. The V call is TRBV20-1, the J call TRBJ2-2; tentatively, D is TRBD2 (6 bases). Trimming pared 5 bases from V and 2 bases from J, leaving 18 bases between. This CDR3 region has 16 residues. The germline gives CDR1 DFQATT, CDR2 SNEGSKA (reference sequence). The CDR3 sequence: CSAATWAGSNTGELFF. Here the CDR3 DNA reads TGCAGTGCTGCCACATGGGCGGGGTCAAACACCGGGGAGCTGTTTTTT.

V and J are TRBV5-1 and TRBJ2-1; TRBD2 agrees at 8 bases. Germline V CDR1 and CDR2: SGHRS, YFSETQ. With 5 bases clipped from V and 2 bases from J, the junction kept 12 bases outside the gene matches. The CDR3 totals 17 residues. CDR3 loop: CASSSALGRGAYNEQFF. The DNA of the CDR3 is TGCGCCAGCAGTTCAGCGCTAGGGCGGGGGGCCTACAATGAGCAGTTCTTC.

Here the CDR3 reads CASSVSTRSEKLFF. The CDR3 DNA sequence: TGTGCCAGCAGCGTAAGCACCAGGAGTGAAAAACTGTTTTTT. The chain couples TRBV9 to TRBJ1-4, with no clear D. The germline CDR1 and CDR2 sequences are SGDLS and YYNGEE. Trimming removed 1 base from V and 7 bases from J, with 11 bases in between. This CDR3 has 14 residues.

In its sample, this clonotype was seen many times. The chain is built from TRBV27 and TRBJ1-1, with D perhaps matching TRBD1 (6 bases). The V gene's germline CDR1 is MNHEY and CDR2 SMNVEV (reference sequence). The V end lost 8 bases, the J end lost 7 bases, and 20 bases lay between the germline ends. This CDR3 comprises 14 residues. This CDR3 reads CASPPDSVIGEAFF. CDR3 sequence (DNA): TGTGCCAGCCCCCCGGACAGCGTTATCGGTGAAGCTTTCTTT.

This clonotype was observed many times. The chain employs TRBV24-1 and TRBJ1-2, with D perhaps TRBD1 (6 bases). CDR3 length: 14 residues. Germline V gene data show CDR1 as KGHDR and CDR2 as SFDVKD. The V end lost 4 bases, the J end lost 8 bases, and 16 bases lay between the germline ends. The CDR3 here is CATSDGLTGDGYTF. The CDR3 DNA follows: TGTGCCACCAGTGACGGATTGACAGGCGACGGCTACACCTTC.

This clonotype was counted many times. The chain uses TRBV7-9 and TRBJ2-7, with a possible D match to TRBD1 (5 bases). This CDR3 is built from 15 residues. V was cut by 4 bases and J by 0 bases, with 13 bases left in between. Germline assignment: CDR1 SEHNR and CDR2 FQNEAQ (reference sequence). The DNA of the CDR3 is TGTGCCAGCAGCTCACTCGACAGTCGCTCCTACGAGCAGTACTTC. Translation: CASSSLDSRSYEQYF.

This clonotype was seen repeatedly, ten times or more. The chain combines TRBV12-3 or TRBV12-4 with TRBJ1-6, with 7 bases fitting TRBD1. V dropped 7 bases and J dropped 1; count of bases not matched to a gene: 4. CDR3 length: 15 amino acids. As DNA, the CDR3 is TGTGCCAGCAAGACAGGGACGTCCTATAATTCACCCCTCCACTTT. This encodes CASKTGTSYNSPLHF.